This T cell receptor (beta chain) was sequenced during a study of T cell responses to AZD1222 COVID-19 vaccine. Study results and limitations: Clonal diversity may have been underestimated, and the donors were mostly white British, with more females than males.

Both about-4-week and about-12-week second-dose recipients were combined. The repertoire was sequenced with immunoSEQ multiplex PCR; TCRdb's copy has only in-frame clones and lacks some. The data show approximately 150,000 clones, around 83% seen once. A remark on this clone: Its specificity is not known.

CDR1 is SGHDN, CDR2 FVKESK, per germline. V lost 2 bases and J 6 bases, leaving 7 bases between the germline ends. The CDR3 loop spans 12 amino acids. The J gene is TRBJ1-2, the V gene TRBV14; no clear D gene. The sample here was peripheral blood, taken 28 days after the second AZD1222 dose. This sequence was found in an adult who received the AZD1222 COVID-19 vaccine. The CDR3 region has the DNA TGTGCCAGCAGCCAATCGGGGAATGGCTACACCTTC. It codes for CASSQSGNGYTF.